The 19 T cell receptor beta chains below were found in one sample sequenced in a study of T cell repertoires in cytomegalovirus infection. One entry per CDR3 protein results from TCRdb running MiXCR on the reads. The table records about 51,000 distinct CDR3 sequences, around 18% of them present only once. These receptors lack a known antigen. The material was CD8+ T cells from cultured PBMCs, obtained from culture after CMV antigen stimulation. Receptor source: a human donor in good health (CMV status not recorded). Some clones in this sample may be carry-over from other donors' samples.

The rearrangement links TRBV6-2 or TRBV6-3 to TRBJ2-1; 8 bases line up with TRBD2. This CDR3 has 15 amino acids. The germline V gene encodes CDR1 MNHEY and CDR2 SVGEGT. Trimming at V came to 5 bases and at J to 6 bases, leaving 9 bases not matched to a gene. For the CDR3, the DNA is TGTGCCAGCAGTCCCTTGGCGGGAGGAGGCAATGAGCAGTTCTTC. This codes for CASSPLAGGGNEQFF.

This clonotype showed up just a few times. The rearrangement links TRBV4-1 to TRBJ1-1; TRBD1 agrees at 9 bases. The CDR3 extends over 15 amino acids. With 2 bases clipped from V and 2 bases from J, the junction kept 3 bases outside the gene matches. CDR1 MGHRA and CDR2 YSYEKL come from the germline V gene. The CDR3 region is CASSQNTGGNTEAFF. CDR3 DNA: TGCGCCAGCAGCCAAAATACAGGGGGCAACACTGAAGCTTTCTTT.

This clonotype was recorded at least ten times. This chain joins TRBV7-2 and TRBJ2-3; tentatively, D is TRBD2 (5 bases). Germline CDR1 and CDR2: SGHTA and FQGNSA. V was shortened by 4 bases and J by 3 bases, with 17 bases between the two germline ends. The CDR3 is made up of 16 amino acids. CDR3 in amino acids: CASSSAWLRETDTQYF. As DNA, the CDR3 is TGTGCCAGCAGCTCCGCCTGGTTGAGGGAGACAGATACGCAGTATTTT.

The CDR3 DNA sequence: TGTGCCAGCAGGGGACTAAACCAAGAGACCCAGTACTTC. Translation gives CASRGLNQETQYF. The chain recombines TRBV6-2 or TRBV6-3 with TRBJ2-5; 7 bases agree with TRBD2. This CDR3 is built from 13 residues. The germline CDR1 and CDR2 sequences are MNHEY and SVGEGT. With 6 bases clipped from V and 0 bases from J, the junction kept 1 base outside the gene matches.

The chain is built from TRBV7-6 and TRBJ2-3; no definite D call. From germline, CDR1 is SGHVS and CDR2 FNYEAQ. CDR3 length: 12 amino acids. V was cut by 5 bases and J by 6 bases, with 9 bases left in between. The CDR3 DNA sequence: TGTGCCAGCAGCCCCTCCGGGGATACGCAGTATTTT. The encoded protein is CASSPSGDTQYF.

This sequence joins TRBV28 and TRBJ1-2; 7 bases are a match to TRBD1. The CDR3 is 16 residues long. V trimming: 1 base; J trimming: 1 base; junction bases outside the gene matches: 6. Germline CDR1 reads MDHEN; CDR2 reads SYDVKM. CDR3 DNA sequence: TGTGCCAGCAGTTTATCCCAGGGGGGACATAACTATGGCTACACCTTC. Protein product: CASSLSQGGHNYGYTF.

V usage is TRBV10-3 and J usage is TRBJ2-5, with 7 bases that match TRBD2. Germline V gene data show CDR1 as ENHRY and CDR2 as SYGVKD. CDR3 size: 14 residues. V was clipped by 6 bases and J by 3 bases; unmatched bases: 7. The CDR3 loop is CAIRPGTKEETQYF. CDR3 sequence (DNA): TGTGCCATCAGACCTGGGACTAAAGAAGAGACCCAGTACTTC.

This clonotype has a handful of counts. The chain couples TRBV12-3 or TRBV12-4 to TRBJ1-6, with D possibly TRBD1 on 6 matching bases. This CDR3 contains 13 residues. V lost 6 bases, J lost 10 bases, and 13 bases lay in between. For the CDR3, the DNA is TGTGCCAGCAGCACTGGGGGGCAGTCACCCCTCCACTTT. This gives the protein CASSTGGQSPLHF.

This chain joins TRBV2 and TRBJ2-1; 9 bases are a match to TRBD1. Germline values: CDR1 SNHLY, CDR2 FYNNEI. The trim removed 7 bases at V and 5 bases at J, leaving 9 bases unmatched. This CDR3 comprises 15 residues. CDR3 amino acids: CASIPQGARDNEQFF. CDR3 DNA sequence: TGTGCCAGCATCCCACAGGGGGCTAGAGACAATGAGCAGTTCTTC.

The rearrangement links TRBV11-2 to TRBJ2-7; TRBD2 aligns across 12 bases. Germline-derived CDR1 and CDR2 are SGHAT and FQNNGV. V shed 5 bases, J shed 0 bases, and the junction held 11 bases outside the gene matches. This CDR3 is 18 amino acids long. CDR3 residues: CASSLWTSGTVNSYEQYF. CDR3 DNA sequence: TGTGCCAGCAGCCTATGGACTAGCGGGACCGTTAACTCCTACGAGCAGTACTTC.

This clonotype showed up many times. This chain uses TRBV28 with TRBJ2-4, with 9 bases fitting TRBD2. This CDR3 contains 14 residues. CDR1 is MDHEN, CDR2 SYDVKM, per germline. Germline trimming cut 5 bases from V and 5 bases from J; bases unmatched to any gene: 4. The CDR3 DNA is TGTGCCAGCAGTCTCAGGACTAGCGAAAACATTCAGTACTTC. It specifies CASSLRTSENIQYF.

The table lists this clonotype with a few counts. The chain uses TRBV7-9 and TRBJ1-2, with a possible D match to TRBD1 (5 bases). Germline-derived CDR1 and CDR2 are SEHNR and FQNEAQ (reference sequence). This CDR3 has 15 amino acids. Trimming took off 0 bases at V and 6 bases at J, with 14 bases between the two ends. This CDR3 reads CASSLASYEGDGYTF. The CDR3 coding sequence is TGTGCCAGCAGCTTAGCTTCTTACGAAGGGGATGGCTACACCTTC.

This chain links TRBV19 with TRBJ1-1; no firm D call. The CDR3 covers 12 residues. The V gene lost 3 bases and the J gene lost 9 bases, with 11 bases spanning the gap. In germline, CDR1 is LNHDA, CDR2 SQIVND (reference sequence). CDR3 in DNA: TGTGCCAGTAGTATGTACGGCAGAAAAGCTTTCTTT. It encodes CASSMYGRKAFF.

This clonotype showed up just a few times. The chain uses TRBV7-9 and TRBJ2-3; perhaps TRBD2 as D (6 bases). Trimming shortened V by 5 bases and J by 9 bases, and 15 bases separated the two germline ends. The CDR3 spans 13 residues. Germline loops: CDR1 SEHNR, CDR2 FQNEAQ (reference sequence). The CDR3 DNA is TGTGCCAGCAGCCCCTCCGGGGAGGACACGCAGTATTTT. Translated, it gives CASSPSGEDTQYF.

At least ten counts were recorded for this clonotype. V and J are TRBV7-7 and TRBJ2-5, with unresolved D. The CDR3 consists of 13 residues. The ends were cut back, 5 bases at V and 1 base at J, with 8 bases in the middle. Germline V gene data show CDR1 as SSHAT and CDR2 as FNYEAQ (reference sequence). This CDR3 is CASSPGAQETQYF. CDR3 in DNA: TGTGCCAGCAGCCCAGGAGCCCAAGAGACCCAGTACTTC.

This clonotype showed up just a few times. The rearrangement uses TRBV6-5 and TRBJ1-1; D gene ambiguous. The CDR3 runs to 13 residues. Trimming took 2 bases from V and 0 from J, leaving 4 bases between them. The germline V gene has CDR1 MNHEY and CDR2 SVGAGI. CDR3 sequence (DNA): TGTGCCAGCAGTTACAGTTTGAACACTGAAGCTTTCTTT. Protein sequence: CASSYSLNTEAFF.

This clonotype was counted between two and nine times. CDR3 bases: TGTGCCAGTAGTATAGGCGAAGGGTACGAGCAGTACTTC. Amino acids: CASSIGEGYEQYF. The V gene is TRBV19, the J gene TRBJ2-7; D is ambiguous. The CDR3 sequence is 13 residues long. Germline CDR1 and CDR2: LNHDA and SQIVND (reference sequence). V lost 1 base and J 4 bases, leaving 8 bases between the germline ends.

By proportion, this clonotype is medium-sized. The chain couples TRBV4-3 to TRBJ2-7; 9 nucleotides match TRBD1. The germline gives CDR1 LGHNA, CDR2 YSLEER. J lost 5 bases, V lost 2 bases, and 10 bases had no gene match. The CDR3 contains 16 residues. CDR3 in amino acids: CASSQSWLDRGDEQYF. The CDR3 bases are TGCGCCAGCAGCCAAAGCTGGTTGGACAGGGGAGACGAGCAGTACTTC.

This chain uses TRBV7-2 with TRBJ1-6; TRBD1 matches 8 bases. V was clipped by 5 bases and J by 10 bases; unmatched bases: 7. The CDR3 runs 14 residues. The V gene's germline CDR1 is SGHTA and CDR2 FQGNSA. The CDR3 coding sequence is TGTGCCAGCAGCATGACAGGGGACAGATCACCCCTCCACTTT. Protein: CASSMTGDRSPLHF. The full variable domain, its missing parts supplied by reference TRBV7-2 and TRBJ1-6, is GAGVSQSPSNKVTEKGKDVELRCDPISGHTALYWYRQSLGQGLEFLIYFQGNSAPDKSGLPSDRFSAERTGGSVSTLTIQRTQQEDSAVYLCASSMTGDRSPLHFGNGTRLTVT.